Shown below are 3 T cell receptor beta chains from a single sample sequenced in a study of tissue T cells after allogeneic stem cell transplantation. This research-autopsy study prospectively enrolled adult allogeneic hematopoietic cell transplant recipients with steroid-refractory graft-versus-host disease. Assay used: immunoSEQ multiplex PCR; TCRdb lists only in-frame clones, some missing. The table has thousands of clones, around 67% seen once. The sequences come from colon tissue, collected at autopsy. All receptors derive from a male patient over 55 with steroid-refractory graft-versus-host disease after an allogeneic stem cell transplant. T cells may partly derive from the graft donor.

This chain uses TRBV28 with TRBJ2-3; 8 bases fit TRBD1. V was pared by 5 bases and J by 4 bases, with 8 bases of the junction left unmatched. This CDR3 contains 15 residues. Germline V lookup: CDR1 MDHEN, CDR2 SYDVKM. DNA of the CDR3: TGTGCCAGCAGTACCTTGACAGGGGCCCCAGATACGCAGTATTTT. It specifies CASSTLTGAPDTQYF.

The V call is TRBV6-5, the J call TRBJ1-3; D unclear. Germline V gene lookup returns CDR1 MNHEY and CDR2 SVGAGI. The CDR3 runs 13 residues. The CDR3 spells CVSFGSSGNTIYF. The CDR3 DNA follows: TGTGTATCTTTTGGCAGCTCTGGAAACACCATATATTTT.

This clone was picked up a small number of times. The CDR3 here is CASSINWGSPLHF. CDR3 bases: TGTGCCAGCAGTATAAACTGGGGGTCACCCCTCCACTTT. The J gene is TRBJ1-6, the V gene TRBV7-3, with D perhaps TRBD1 (5 bases). Between the trimmed V and J ends, which lost 6 bases and 10 bases, there was a span of 13 bases. CDR1 is SGHTA, CDR2 FQGTGA, per germline. This CDR3 region has 13 residues. Drawing the rest from reference TRBV7-3 and TRBJ1-6, the complete variable domain is GAGVSQTPSNKVTEKGKYVELRCDPISGHTALYWYRQSLGQGPEFLIYFQGTGAADDSGLPNDRFFAVRPEGSVSTLKIQRTERGDSAVYLCASSINWGSPLHFGNGTRLTVT.